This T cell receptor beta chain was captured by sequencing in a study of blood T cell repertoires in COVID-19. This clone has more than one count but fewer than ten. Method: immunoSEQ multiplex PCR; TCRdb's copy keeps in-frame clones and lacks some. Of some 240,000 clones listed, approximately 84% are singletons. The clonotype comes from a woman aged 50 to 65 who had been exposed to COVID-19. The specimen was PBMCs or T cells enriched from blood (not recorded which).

DNA of the CDR3: TGCAGCGTTGGTTCCGGGAGAGCCTACGAGCAGTACTTC. The encoded protein is CSVGSGRAYEQYF. The rearrangement uses TRBV29-1 and TRBJ2-7; D is possibly TRBD2 (6 bases). Looked up from germline, CDR1 is SQVTM and CDR2 is ANQGSEA. This CDR3 contains 13 residues. The ends were cut back, 4 bases at V and 2 bases at J, with 12 bases in the middle.